Sequencing of this T cell receptor beta chain was carried out in a study of blood T cell repertoires in COVID-19. V dropped 2 bases and J dropped 4 bases, with 6 bases sitting between them. The V gene's germline CDR1 is KGHSH and CDR2 LQKENI. This CDR3 has 13 residues. Profiling relied on immunoSEQ multiplex PCR, and the TCRdb table lists in-frame clones only, not all of them. Of a few hundred thousand clones listed, 88% are singletons. The chain has TRBV18 and TRBJ1-3; D remains unclear. This receptor was taken from a woman in her thirties who had been exposed to COVID-19. Material: PBMCs or T cells enriched from blood (not recorded which). CDR3 nucleotides: TGTGCCAGCTCACCAGAGTACGGAAACACCATATATTTT. The encoded protein is CASSPEYGNTIYF.